This T cell receptor beta chain came from a study of OX40 agonist ivuxolimab in advanced cancers. For the study at large: Partial responses were achieved by three patients: one hepatocellular carcinoma, two cutaneous melanoma. Study-wide findings and caveats: Which antigen the expanded peripheral T cells recognized is unknown.

Trimming took off 4 bases at V and 4 bases at J, with 21 bases between the two ends. The CDR3 extends over 17 amino acids. Germline V gene data show CDR1 as SGHDT and CDR2 as YYEEEE. On this clone itself: What it binds is unknown.

Libraries were prepared by immunoSEQ multiplex PCR; TCRdb keeps only in-frame clonotypes and omits some of them. Of 62,000 or so clones in the sample, about 89% were seen once. The sequence was obtained from an adult with an advanced solid tumor such as melanoma, head and neck, liver or kidney cancer. This chain joins TRBV5-6 and TRBJ1-3; no definite D call. This specimen was CD4+ or CD8+ T cells sorted from blood, taken in a trial of the OX40 agonist ivuxolimab. Written as DNA, the CDR3 is TGTGCCAGCAGCCAACTCCCGCGGGGATCAGGAGGAAACACCATATATTTT. It encodes CASSQLPRGSGGNTIYF.